This TCR beta chain was found in a study of T-cell memory formation after mild COVID-19. Using constant-segment primers, 5'RACE produced TCR alpha and TCR beta cDNA libraries carrying sample barcodes and UMIs. Via MiXCR, TCRdb re-called the 5' RACE reads, giving one row per CDR3 protein. The sample lists some 210,000 distinct CDR3 sequences; 15% to 20% were seen once. Findings of the study overall: The second-wave clones peaking on day 37 were not confirmed as SARS-CoV-2-specific.

J was trimmed by 6 bases and V by 8 bases; bases with no gene match: 1. CDR1 ENHRY and CDR2 SYGVKD come from the germline V gene. The CDR3 extends over 13 amino acids. This clonotype was found many times. Its specificity is unknown. The V gene is TRBV10-3, the J gene TRBJ2-1, with TRBD2 matching 13 bases. The origin of this receptor is an adult woman who had mild COVID-19 (a few samples of this study predate the infection). Cell type and time point are not known. The sequencing input was PBMCs or a T cell subset sorted from them (not recorded which). The CDR3, as DNA: TGTGCCATCGGACTAGCGGGAGCCAATGAGCAGTTCTTC. Its translation: CAIGLAGANEQFF.